A selection of T cell receptor beta chains follows, all from one sample in a study of response to subunit inactivated influenza vaccine. In TCRdb, the RT-PCR reads were re-called with MiXCR into one record per CDR3 protein. The repertoire holds about 780,000 distinct CDR3 sequences, with 15% to 20% as singletons. The sequenced sample was PBMCs from blood, obtained roughly 5 days after vaccination. The receptors originated from a man aged 45-60 years who received an inactivated influenza vaccine. Both conserved end residues are part of each CDR3. The order of the fields is clone size, V gene, D gene, J gene, CDR3 DNA, CDR3 protein. The D gene is left open where the match is weak. Clone size is shown for a subset of rows, as once, few, many or a class of expanded clone.

size: few; V: TRBV9; D: TRBD1; J: TRBJ2-5; DNA: TGTGCCAGCAGCGCCGGGACAGCCATTGAGACCCAGTACTTC; CDR3: CASSAGTAIETQYF
size: -; V: TRBV5-6; D: -; J: TRBJ1-2; DNA: TGTGCCAGCAGCTTGAGGCAGATCTATGGCTACACCTTC; CDR3: CASSLRQIYGYTF
size: -; V: TRBV18; D: TRBD1; J: TRBJ2-3; DNA: TGTGCCAGCTCACCATTGGACAGGGGGCCCGGCACAGATACGCAGTATTTT; CDR3: CASSPLDRGPGTDTQYF
size: few; V: TRBV6-5; D: -; J: TRBJ1-4; DNA: TGTGCCAGCAGTTATCGGCGAGATGAAAAACTGTTTTTT; CDR3: CASSYRRDEKLFF
size: -; V: TRBV20-1; D: TRBD1; J: TRBJ2-5; DNA: TGCAGTGCTAGTAGTGGTCTCAGGGGGCCACAAGAGACCCAGTACTTC; CDR3: CSASSGLRGPQETQYF
size: few; V: TRBV5-4; D: -; J: TRBJ2-1; DNA: TGTGCCAGCAGCTTTCCACAGGGAAGACGCCAGTTCTTC; CDR3: CASSFPQGRRQFF
size: -; V: TRBV4-3; D: TRBD1; J: TRBJ1-4; DNA: TGCGCCAGCAGCCAAGGACAGGGGGCTGAAAAACTGTTTTTT; CDR3: CASSQGQGAEKLFF
size: -; V: TRBV7-2; D: -; J: TRBJ1-1; DNA: TGTGCCAGCACGAACCAGAACACTGAAGCTTTCTTT; CDR3: CASTNQNTEAFF
size: -; V: TRBV20-1; D: -; J: TRBJ1-5; DNA: TGCAGTGCTAGATCCCGGGTCCATCAGCCCCAGCATTTT; CDR3: CSARSRVHQPQHF
size: -; V: TRBV7-9; D: TRBD1; J: TRBJ2-7; DNA: TGTGCCAGCAGCTCATACAGGGGGAGCAACGAGCAGTACTTC; CDR3: CASSSYRGSNEQYF
size: many; V: TRBV5-1; D: TRBD2; J: TRBJ2-3; DNA: TGCGCCAGCAGCTTGGCCACTAGCGGCCACACAGATACGCAGTATTTT; CDR3: CASSLATSGHTDTQYF
size: -; V: TRBV6-1; D: -; J: TRBJ1-1; DNA: TGTGCCAGCAGTGCCGGGCCTCTCAACACTGAAGCTTTTTTT; CDR3: CASSAGPLNTEAFF
size: -; V: TRBV20-1; D: -; J: TRBJ2-1; DNA: TGCAGTGCTTACGGGACTGCTATCTACAATGAGCAGTTCTTC; CDR3: CSAYGTAIYNEQFF